Each of the 32 T cell receptor beta chains below was sequenced from the same sample in a study of blood T cell repertoires in COVID-19. This table comes from immunoSEQ multiplex PCR, and its TCRdb copy is limited to in-frame clones, with some not included. The sample shows over 300,000 clones, around 87% of them seen only once. The material sequenced was peripheral blood. All receptors come from a man aged 18 to 30 with active or convalescent COVID-19.

This chain links TRBV9 with TRBJ2-3; D might be TRBD1 (6 bases). The CDR3 spans 15 residues. V shed 4 bases and J shed 8 bases, with 20 bases lying between them. CDR1 and CDR2 from the germline V gene are SGDLS and YYNGEE. CDR3 coding DNA: TGTGCCAGCAGCTCCGGACAGTCTTCGTCGGGTACGCAGTATTTT. Protein sequence: CASSSGQSSSGTQYF.

The V call is TRBV28, the J call TRBJ1-1; no definite D call. The CDR3 extends over 13 amino acids. The germline V gene has CDR1 MDHEN and CDR2 SYDVKM. V gave up 6 bases and J gave up 1 base, with 9 bases separating them. CDR3 DNA: TGTGCCAGCAGGCTGGAGGGGAACACTGAAGCTTTCTTT. This gives the protein CASRLEGNTEAFF.

J is TRBJ1-1 and V is TRBV7-2, with 12 bases identical to TRBD1. Germline CDR1 reads SGHTA; CDR2 reads FQGNSA. The CDR3 covers 16 residues. With 2 bases clipped from V and 11 bases from J, the junction kept 12 bases outside the gene matches. The CDR3 loop reads CASSLLSGTGGVTAFF. The CDR3 DNA reads as TGTGCCAGCAGCTTATTGTCCGGGACAGGGGGCGTGACGGCTTTCTTT.

The J gene is TRBJ1-4, the V gene TRBV5-6; D uncertain. The germline V gene has CDR1 SGHDT and CDR2 YYEEEE. V lost 3 bases to trimming and J lost 4 bases, with 7 bases between them. CDR3 length: 13 amino acids. CDR3 in DNA: TGTGCCAGCAGCTCCGCGAGTAATGAAAAACTGTTTTTT. Its translation: CASSSASNEKLFF.

This chain connects TRBV2 to TRBJ2-7; D gene uncertain. CDR1 SNHLY and CDR2 FYNNEI come from the germline V gene. The CDR3 covers 13 residues. The ends were cut back, 7 bases at V and 0 bases at J, with 10 bases in the middle. The CDR3 DNA reads as TGTGCCAGCACTACGGGTGGCTCCTACGAGCAGTACTTC. Amino acids: CASTTGGSYEQYF.

The DNA of the CDR3 is TGTGCCAGCAGCTCCTCCGGGACAGGGATCTACAATGAGCAGTTCTTC. This codes for CASSSSGTGIYNEQFF. The chain carries TRBV5-8 and TRBJ2-1; TRBD1 agrees at 9 bases. The CDR3 runs 16 residues. Germline V gives CDR1 SGHTS, CDR2 YDEGEE. Trimming at V came to 3 bases and at J to 3 bases, leaving 7 bases not matched to a gene.

V usage is TRBV30 and J usage is TRBJ2-1; D perhaps matches TRBD2 (6 bases). V gave up 5 bases and J gave up 6 bases, with 14 bases separating them. The germline gives CDR1 GTSNPN, CDR2 SVGIG (reference sequence). The CDR3 runs to 13 residues. CDR3: CAWAPGLTNEQFF. In DNA, the CDR3 is TGTGCCTGGGCCCCGGGACTTACCAATGAGCAGTTCTTC.

The rearrangement joins TRBV19 to TRBJ1-1, with TRBD1 identical over 8 bases. V lost 9 bases, J lost 3 bases, and 9 bases stayed unmatched. Germline assignment: CDR1 LNHDA and CDR2 SQIVND (reference sequence). The length of the CDR3 is 14 residues. CDR3 DNA sequence: TGTGCCAGCCTCCCGACAGGGGTCTACACTGAAGCTTTCTTT. This encodes CASLPTGVYTEAFF.

The chain couples TRBV6-1 to TRBJ1-5; 9 bases match TRBD1. With 6 bases clipped from V and 1 base from J, the junction kept 4 bases outside the gene matches. Germline V lookup: CDR1 MNHNS, CDR2 SASEGT. The CDR3 sequence is 15 residues long. CDR3 in amino acids: CASSSDRGSNQPQHF. The CDR3 DNA sequence: TGTGCCAGCAGCTCCGACAGGGGGAGCAATCAGCCCCAGCATTTT.

The chain recombines TRBV7-2 with TRBJ2-5; D gene unclear. This CDR3 comprises 14 residues. The germline CDR1 and CDR2 sequences are SGHTA and FQGNSA. V dropped 0 bases and J dropped 5 bases, with 10 bases sitting between them. The CDR3: CASSLAGRMETQYF. In DNA form, the CDR3 reads TGTGCCAGCAGCTTAGCTGGCAGGATGGAGACCCAGTACTTC.

The chain couples TRBV4-3 to TRBJ1-1; no clear D gene. V was pared by 1 base and J by 7 bases, with 10 bases between. The CDR3 runs to 13 residues. CDR1 and CDR2 from the germline V gene are LGHNA and YSLEER. The CDR3 DNA reads TGCGCCAGCAGCCAAGTGGCAGGTTTTGAAGCTTTCTTT. This codes for CASSQVAGFEAFF.

The rearrangement joins TRBV18 to TRBJ2-7; D might be TRBD2 (6 bases). V was shortened by 1 base and J by 3 bases, with 16 bases between the two germline ends. Germline V CDR1 and CDR2: KGHSH, LQKENI. This CDR3 has 16 amino acids. The CDR3 DNA sequence: TGTGCCAGCTCACCACAGTTGTGGGACTCCGACTACGAGCAGTACTTC. It yields the protein CASSPQLWDSDYEQYF.

The rearrangement uses TRBV5-1 and TRBJ1-6, with D unclear. The CDR3 has 14 amino acids. Per the germline V gene, CDR1 is SGHRS and CDR2 is YFSETQ. Deletions cut 0 bases from V and 7 bases from J, with 8 bases between. CDR3 sequence: CASSLDTRNSPLHF. The CDR3 nucleotides read TGCGCCAGCAGCTTGGATACGCGAAATTCACCCCTCCACTTT. The variable domain in full, with the rest retrieved from reference TRBV5-1 and TRBJ1-6, is KAGVTQTPRYLIKTRGQQVTLSCSPISGHRSVSWYQQTPGQGLQFLFEYFSETQRNKGNFPGRFSGRQFSNSRSEMNVSTLELGDSALYLCASSLDTRNSPLHFGNGTRLTVT.

The sample holds one count of this clone. This chain joins TRBV5-1 and TRBJ2-3; tentative D call: TRBD2 (5 bases). The CDR3 runs 13 residues. V was pared by 4 bases and J by 6 bases, with 12 bases between. From germline, CDR1 is SGHRS and CDR2 YFSETQ. In nucleotides, the CDR3 is TGCGCCAGCAGCCCCACCGGGGTGGATACGCAGTATTTT. Encoded protein: CASSPTGVDTQYF.

V and J are TRBV20-1 and TRBJ2-7; 7 bases are shared with TRBD1. The CDR3 is 14 amino acids. Germline CDR1 reads DFQATT; CDR2 reads SNEGSKA (reference sequence). The junction had 5 bases not matched to a gene; V was cut back by 3 bases and J by 0 bases. CDR3 nucleotide sequence: TGCAGTGCTAGTGGGACAGACAACTCCTACGAGCAGTACTTC. Its protein is CSASGTDNSYEQYF.

The chain combines TRBV28 with TRBJ2-5, with 9 bases lining up with TRBD2. V shed 3 bases and J 4 bases; nucleotides not matched to a gene: 6. The V gene's germline CDR1 is MDHEN and CDR2 SYDVKM. This CDR3 spans 15 amino acids. Written as DNA, the CDR3 is TGTGCCAGCAGTTTGTCGCGGGGGGGCCGAGAGACCCAGTACTTC. Translation: CASSLSRGGRETQYF.

This chain uses TRBV24-1 with TRBJ1-5, with a tentative D call TRBD1 (5 bases). Trimming pared 7 bases from V and 4 bases from J, leaving 13 bases between. This CDR3 has 14 amino acids. From germline, CDR1 is KGHDR and CDR2 SFDVKD. This CDR3 reads CATSAVWTNQPQHF. DNA for the CDR3: TGTGCCACCAGCGCTGTATGGACAAATCAGCCCCAGCATTTT.

The chain couples TRBV7-2 to TRBJ1-5, with D hard to call. The germline V gene has CDR1 SGHTA and CDR2 FQGNSA. With 1 base removed from V and 4 bases from J, the gap between germline ends came to 5 bases. The CDR3 runs to 13 residues. The CDR3: CASSLDRNQPQHF. The CDR3 DNA sequence: TGTGCCAGCAGCTTAGACAGAAATCAGCCCCAGCATTTT.

The chain employs TRBV6-1 and TRBJ1-2, with D hard to call. V was shortened by 3 bases and J by 1 base, with 6 bases between the two germline ends. Germline CDR1 is MNHNS and CDR2 is SASEGT. The CDR3 runs 13 residues. The CDR3 here is CASSERFNYGYTF. The CDR3 bases are TGTGCCAGCAGTGAGCGTTTTAACTATGGCTACACCTTC.

This chain connects TRBV15 to TRBJ2-1; D not certain. Germline V CDR1 and CDR2: LNHNV, YYDKDF (reference sequence). The CDR3 runs 15 residues. V was pared by 1 base and J by 5 bases, with 12 bases between. The CDR3 spells CATSRVLNSNNEQFF. CDR3 DNA: TGTGCCACCAGCAGAGTGTTAAACTCTAACAATGAGCAGTTCTTC. The variable domain in full, with the rest retrieved from reference TRBV15 and TRBJ2-1, is DAMVIQNPRYQVTQFGKPVTLSCSQTLNHNVMYWYQQKSSQAPKLLFHYYDKDFNNEADTPDNFQSRRPNTSFCFLDIRSPGLGDTAMYLCATSRVLNSNNEQFFGPGTRLTVL.

The chain recombines TRBV29-1 with TRBJ1-1; tentative D call: TRBD1 (6 bases). The V end lost 0 bases, the J end lost 7 bases, and 18 bases lay between the germline ends. Germline V gene sequence: CDR1 SQVTM, CDR2 ANQGSEA. The CDR3 spans 15 residues. CDR3 sequence: CSVEDLGRGTIEAFF. CDR3 nucleotide sequence: TGCAGCGTTGAAGATCTGGGCAGGGGAACGATTGAAGCTTTCTTT.

The chain joins TRBV27 to TRBJ1-1; D unclear. The CDR3 is made up of 13 amino acids. The V gene lost 6 bases and the J gene lost 10 bases, with 18 bases spanning the gap. CDR1 is MNHEY and CDR2 is SMNVEV in the germline V gene (reference sequence). In DNA form, the CDR3 reads TGTGCCAGCAGGTCGCGGGCTTCCTGGGTAGCTTTCTTT. Its translation is CASRSRASWVAFF.

The chain employs TRBV11-2 and TRBJ1-5; perhaps TRBD1 as D (6 bases). CDR1 is SGHAT and CDR2 is FQNNGV in the germline V gene. The V gene lost 5 bases and the J gene lost 7 bases, with 15 bases spanning the gap. The CDR3 consists of 14 residues. The CDR3 DNA sequence: TGTGCCAGCAGCCCAGGGCCAAGGGGGCAGCCCCAGCATTTT. Protein: CASSPGPRGQPQHF.

The count of this clone is one. The chain uses TRBV18 and TRBJ2-3; D ambiguous. Germline V gives CDR1 KGHSH, CDR2 LQKENI. Trimming removed 3 bases at V and 8 bases at J, with 12 bases between. The CDR3 sequence is 13 residues long. CDR3 in DNA: TGTGCCAGCTCACCGGCTGTTCAGGTTACGCAGTATTTT. It encodes CASSPAVQVTQYF.

Notes on this clone: Germline is not matched at one junction end, which may reflect a read error. The chain has TRBV10-3 and TRBJ2-6, with D possibly being TRBD1 (5 bases). The CDR3 sequence is 14 residues long. Germline V gene lookup returns CDR1 ENHRY and CDR2 SYGVKD. The DNA for the CDR3 is TGTGCCATCAGTGAGGACTCTGGGGCCAACGTGCTGACTTTC. It translates to CAISEDSGANVLTF.

This clone has only one observation. V gene TRBV19 combines with J gene TRBJ2-1; the match to TRBD2 covers 11 bases. The CDR3 totals 17 residues. Germline CDR1 and CDR2: LNHDA and SQIVND (reference sequence). V dropped 5 bases and J dropped 3; count of bases not matched to a gene: 9. The CDR3 loop is CASSSHLAGGLYNEQFF. DNA of the CDR3: TGTGCCAGTAGTTCCCACCTAGCGGGAGGCCTCTACAATGAGCAGTTCTTC. The full variable domain, with the rest looked up from reference TRBV19 and TRBJ2-1, is DGGITQSPKYLFRKEGQNVTLSCEQNLNHDAMYWYRQDPGQGLRLIYYSQIVNDFQKGDIAEGYSVSREKKESFPLTVTSAQKNPTAFYLCASSSHLAGGLYNEQFFGPGTRLTVL.

The gene calls are TRBV27 and TRBJ1-3; no reliable D call. The germline CDR1 and CDR2 sequences are MNHEY and SMNVEV (reference sequence). V was pared by 3 bases and J by 3 bases, with 6 bases between. The CDR3 sequence is 13 residues long. The chain's CDR3 is CASSLRLGNTIYF. As DNA, the CDR3 is TGTGCCAGCAGTTTGAGGCTTGGAAACACCATATATTTT.

The V call is TRBV7-2, the J call TRBJ2-5; TRBD1 matches at 11 bases. Trimming took 5 bases from V and 5 from J; bases not matched to a gene: 10. The CDR3 runs to 16 residues. The V gene's germline CDR1 is SGHTA and CDR2 FQGNSA. CDR3 DNA: TGTGCCAGCAGCCCCCTACGGACAGGGGGCCGGGAGACCCAGTACTTC. It encodes CASSPLRTGGRETQYF. Complete variable domain (other parts from reference TRBV7-2 and TRBJ2-5): GAGVSQSPSNKVTEKGKDVELRCDPISGHTALYWYRQSLGQGLEFLIYFQGNSAPDKSGLPSDRFSAERTGGSVSTLTIQRTQQEDSAVYLCASSPLRTGGRETQYFGPGTRLLVL.

V usage is TRBV27 and J usage is TRBJ2-1; D perhaps matches TRBD2 (5 bases). Germline CDR1 is MNHEY and CDR2 is SMNVEV (reference sequence). The CDR3 runs 15 residues. The germline V and J ends were trimmed by 8 bases and 8 bases, with 22 bases remaining between them. CDR3: CASREPGSGVHEQFF. DNA for the CDR3: TGTGCCAGCCGAGAACCGGGATCAGGAGTACATGAGCAGTTCTTC.

V gene TRBV7-3 combines with J gene TRBJ1-1, with a tentative D call TRBD1 (6 bases). The CDR3 sequence is 15 residues long. The germline V gene has CDR1 SGHTA and CDR2 FQGTGA. V lost 5 bases and J 3 bases, leaving 16 bases between the germline ends. CDR3 protein: CASSHQGPGDTEAFF. The CDR3 DNA sequence: TGTGCCAGCAGCCATCAGGGGCCTGGAGACACTGAAGCTTTCTTT.

The chain employs TRBV6-2 or TRBV6-3 and TRBJ1-2, with 9 bases aligning to TRBD1. CDR3 length equals 17 residues. Germline V gene data show CDR1 as MNHEY and CDR2 as SVGEGT. The V gene end was trimmed by 5 bases and the J gene end by 2 bases; junction bases not matched to a gene: 12. CDR3 DNA sequence: TGTGCCAGCAGTACGCCGGACAGGGGTAGTAAGAACTATGGCTACACCTTC. Translated, it gives CASSTPDRGSKNYGYTF.

This rearrangement joins TRBV5-6 to TRBJ1-6; 7 bases are a match to TRBD1. The CDR3 extends over 16 amino acids. The germline CDR1 and CDR2 sequences are SGHDT and YYEEEE. V lost 3 bases, J lost 5 bases, and 8 bases stayed unmatched. The DNA for the CDR3 is TGTGCCAGCAGCTGGGGGCAGGGGGGTAATAATTCACCCCTCCACTTT. It codes for CASSWGQGGNNSPLHF. Complete variable domain (other parts from reference TRBV5-6 and TRBJ1-6): DAGVTQSPTHLIKTRGQQVTLRCSPKSGHDTVSWYQQALGQGPQFIFQYYEEEERQRGNFPDRFSGHQFPNYSSELNVNALLLGDSALYLCASSWGQGGNNSPLHFGNGTRLTVT.